These T cell receptor beta chains were read from a single sample in a study of T cells in localized non-small cell lung cancer. TCRdb keeps only in-frame clones here, not all; method: immunoSEQ multiplex PCR. The sample has some 82,000 clones, around three quarters seen once. Here the sequenced sample was PBMCs, taken before any cancer treatment. These receptors were collected from a man between 40 and 70 years old with stage II squamous cell lung carcinoma. Both conserved end residues are part of each CDR3. The D gene is left open where the match is weak. A row's size may be missing; if present it is once, few, many or a size class.

>NA|TRBV2|NA|TRBJ2-3|11
CAGEGTDTQYF
>NA|TRBV11-2|NA|TRBJ1-6|13
CASSLDSYSPLHF
>once|TRBV5-6|NA|TRBJ2-2|15
CASRKEVLRTGELFF
>few|TRBV5-6|NA|TRBJ1-2|13
CASSLGRNYGYTF
>NA|TRBV6-1|NA|TRBJ1-5|12
CASSEFRDPRHF
>NA|TRBV27|TRBD2|TRBJ2-3|17
CASSPLAGGFPADTQYF
>NA|TRBV5-1|TRBD2|TRBJ2-3|15
CASSLPGGAIDTQYF
>NA|TRBV6-4|NA|TRBJ1-2|12
CASSERGYGYTF
>NA|TRBV10-2|TRBD1|TRBJ1-5|19
CASSAYLWQGALGNQPQHF
>NA|TRBV10-3|NA|TRBJ2-5|15
CAISAGVADGETQYF
>NA|TRBV5-1|NA|TRBJ1-2|16
CASSLDPGASNYGYTF
>NA|TRBV5-4|TRBD2|TRBJ2-2|15
CASSFAGGNTGELFF
>NA|TRBV7-9|NA|TRBJ2-5|15
CASSSRDGLEETQYF
>few|TRBV10-2|NA|TRBJ1-1|14
CASSGAQMNTEAFF
>once|TRBV30|NA|TRBJ2-1|14
CAYQASGSFGEQFF
>once|TRBV7-3|NA|TRBJ2-1|16
CASSLKGISSYNEQFF
>few|TRBV6-5|NA|TRBJ2-6|15
CASSYVNSGANVLTF
>once|TRBV4-2|NA|TRBJ2-1|14
CASSQGNSYNEQFF
>NA|TRBV5-1|NA|TRBJ2-5|15
CASSLMGRGMETQYF
>NA|TRBV21-1|NA|TRBJ2-3|14
CASSTPGGGDTQYF
>NA|TRBV5-1|NA|TRBJ1-1|14
CASSPREGSAEAFF
>NA|TRBV4-1|NA|TRBJ2-2|12
CASSRGAGELFF
>NA|TRBV9|TRBD1|TRBJ1-6|15
CASSPRGTGNSPLHF
>few|TRBV5-8|NA|TRBJ2-2|16
CASSLLRGGTTGELFF
>NA|TRBV2|TRBD2|TRBJ2-7|15
CASRALTSGSYEQYF
>NA|TRBV5-1|TRBD1|TRBJ1-1|18
CASSLAGRGRTLNTEAFF
>NA|TRBV27|NA|TRBJ2-5|14
CASSLSPAQETQYF
>NA|TRBV19|NA|TRBJ2-1|13
CASNQGGDGEQFF
>NA|TRBV29-1|NA|TRBJ2-1|14
CSVLGGGSYNEQFF
>NA|TRBV28|NA|TRBJ1-5|12
CASKQADEAQHF
>once|TRBV18|NA|TRBJ2-2|13
CASSPGGTGELFF
>few|TRBV9|NA|TRBJ1-1|13
CASSVKRDGAAFF
>NA|TRBV7-6|NA|TRBJ2-5|16
CASSSGLTSYPETQYF
>few|TRBV11-3|TRBD1|TRBJ2-2|14
CASSRDRATGELFF
>NA|TRBV2|TRBD2|TRBJ2-1|13
CASKVARGDQQFF
>NA|TRBV5-1|NA|TRBJ2-3|19
CASSLGARGMGLSTDTQYF
>NA|TRBV5-1|TRBD2|TRBJ2-5|14
CASRASGSGETQYF
>NA|TRBV28|NA|TRBJ1-2|13
CASRSGTNYGYTF
>NA|TRBV9|NA|TRBJ2-2|15
CASSPLVRLDGELFF
>NA|TRBV29-1|TRBD2|TRBJ2-3|17
CSVVRASGRYSTDTQYF
>NA|TRBV7-2|NA|TRBJ1-1|13
CASSTGIRAEAFF
>NA|TRBV5-8|NA|TRBJ2-2|14
CASSLDRNTGELFF
>NA|TRBV23-1|NA|TRBJ2-7|16
CASSHHTRRVGYEQYF
>NA|TRBV6-1|NA|TRBJ1-2|13
CASSESGSYGYTF
>NA|TRBV4-2|NA|TRBJ2-7|14
CASSQSAGSYEQYF